Shown below are 10 T cell receptor beta chains from a single sample sequenced in a study of technical replicates of blood from several donors. Some clones are missing from TCRdb's copy, which holds only in-frame ones; the method was immunoSEQ multiplex PCR. The data hold about 83,000 clones, with roughly 94% observed a single time. Sequencing input: T cells isolated from PBMCs. The receptors come from a human donor in good health.

This rearrangement joins TRBV5-1 to TRBJ2-1; tentative D call: TRBD1 (5 bases). The CDR3 runs to 17 residues. The germline V gene encodes CDR1 SGHRS and CDR2 YFSETQ. V lost 0 bases, J lost 1 base, and 14 bases lay in between. The CDR3 here is CASSLDRGGPSYNEQFF. For the CDR3, the DNA is TGCGCCAGCAGCTTGGATAGGGGTGGGCCTTCCTACAATGAGCAGTTCTTC.

The J gene is TRBJ2-1, the V gene TRBV28, with D tentatively TRBD1 (6 bases). CDR1 and CDR2 from the germline V gene are MDHEN and SYDVKM. The length of the CDR3 is 14 residues. V lost 5 bases, J lost 4 bases, and 12 bases lay in between. CDR3 amino acids: CASSPPTGYNEQFF. In DNA form, the CDR3 reads TGTGCCAGCAGTCCACCGACAGGTTACAATGAGCAGTTCTTC.

The chain has TRBV2 and TRBJ2-5; TRBD1 matches at 8 bases. In germline, CDR1 is SNHLY, CDR2 FYNNEI. The ends lost 6 bases at V and 3 bases at J; junction bases unmatched: 9. The CDR3 consists of 15 residues. The CDR3 coding sequence is TGTGCCAGCAGATTCGACAGGGGAGGCGAAGAGACCCAGTACTTC. Translation gives CASRFDRGGEETQYF.

The V gene is TRBV7-2, the J gene TRBJ1-4; D perhaps matches TRBD1 (5 bases). Germline assignment: CDR1 SGHTA and CDR2 FQGNSA. The CDR3 sequence is 14 residues long. V lost 0 bases and J 7 bases, leaving 9 bases between the germline ends. The CDR3 region has the DNA TGTGCCAGCAGCTTAGCTACAGGTTTTGAAAAACTGTTTTTT. Encoded protein: CASSLATGFEKLFF.

This chain connects TRBV28 to TRBJ2-2, with 12 bases identical to TRBD2. The CDR3 covers 17 residues. The V segment lost 2 bases and the J segment 1 base; nucleotides outside the gene matches: 2. Per germline, CDR1 MDHEN and CDR2 SYDVKM. CDR3 sequence: CASSLPTSGGNTGELFF. CDR3 sequence (DNA): TGTGCCAGCAGTTTACCGACTAGCGGGGGGAACACCGGGGAGCTGTTTTTT.

This sequence joins TRBV4-1 and TRBJ1-1; D might be TRBD1 (5 bases). Looked up from germline, CDR1 is MGHRA and CDR2 is YSYEKL. The CDR3 consists of 16 residues. Trimming shortened V by 0 bases and J by 3 bases, and 14 bases separated the two germline ends. The CDR3: CASSQEAGGGYTEAFF. The CDR3 region has the DNA TGCGCCAGCAGCCAAGAGGCTGGTGGGGGGTACACTGAAGCTTTCTTT.

This clone has a single count. This chain uses TRBV11-2 with TRBJ2-7; D is possibly TRBD2 (5 bases). There are 18 residues in the CDR3. CDR1 is SGHAT and CDR2 is FQNNGV in the germline V gene. With 2 bases removed from V and 3 bases from J, the gap between germline ends came to 23 bases. CDR3 DNA: TGTGCCAGCAGCTTACACTTTCTCACATCGGGGTTTTACTACGAGCAGTACTTC. It specifies CASSLHFLTSGFYYEQYF. Full variable domain (missing parts from reference TRBV11-2 and TRBJ2-7): EAGVAQSPRYKIIEKRQSVAFWCNPISGHATLYWYQQILGQGPKLLIQFQNNGVVDDSQLPKDRFSAERLKGVDSTLKIQPAKLEDSAVYLCASSLHFLTSGFYYEQYFGPGTRLTVT.

The chain links TRBV28 to TRBJ2-7, with D perhaps matching TRBD1 (6 bases). From germline, CDR1 is MDHEN and CDR2 SYDVKM. V lost 5 bases, J lost 7 bases, and 15 bases lay in between. There are 13 residues in the CDR3. This chain's CDR3 is CASSGNPGEEQYF. The CDR3 DNA reads as TGTGCCAGCAGTGGAAATCCAGGGGAAGAGCAGTACTTC.

The rearrangement links TRBV9 to TRBJ1-2, with TRBD1 identical over 9 bases. The length of the CDR3 is 12 residues. Looked up from germline, CDR1 is SGDLS and CDR2 is YYNGEE. Trimming at V came to 3 bases and at J to 13 bases, leaving 7 bases not matched to a gene. DNA of the CDR3: TGTGCCAGCAGCGCGACAGGGGGAGTTCCCACCTTC. It yields the protein CASSATGGVPTF.

This chain links TRBV9 with TRBJ2-3; perhaps TRBD2 as D (6 bases). The germline V gene has CDR1 SGDLS and CDR2 YYNGEE. The CDR3 is 16 amino acids. V was clipped by 1 base and J by 0 bases, with 12 bases between them. DNA for the CDR3: TGTGCCAGCAGCGTATCCGGGGGATCTAGCACAGATACGCAGTATTTT. Residues: CASSVSGGSSTDTQYF.